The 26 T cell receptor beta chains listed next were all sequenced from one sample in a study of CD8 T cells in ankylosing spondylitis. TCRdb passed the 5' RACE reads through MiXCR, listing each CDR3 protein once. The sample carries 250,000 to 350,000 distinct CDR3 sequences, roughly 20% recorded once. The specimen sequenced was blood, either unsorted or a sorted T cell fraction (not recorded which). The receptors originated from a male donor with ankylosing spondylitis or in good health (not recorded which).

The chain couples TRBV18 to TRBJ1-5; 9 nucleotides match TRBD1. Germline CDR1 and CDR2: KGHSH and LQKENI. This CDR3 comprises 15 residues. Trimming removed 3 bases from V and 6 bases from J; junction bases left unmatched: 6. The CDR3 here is CASSPWTGAGQPQHF. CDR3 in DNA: TGTGCCAGCTCACCCTGGACAGGGGCAGGTCAGCCCCAGCATTTT.

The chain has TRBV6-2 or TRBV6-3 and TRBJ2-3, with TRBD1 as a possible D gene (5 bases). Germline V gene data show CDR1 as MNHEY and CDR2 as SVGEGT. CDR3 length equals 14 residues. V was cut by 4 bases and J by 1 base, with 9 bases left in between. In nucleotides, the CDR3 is TGTGCCAGCAGTTTCTTAGGGGGCACAGATACGCAGTATTTT. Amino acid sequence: CASSFLGGTDTQYF.

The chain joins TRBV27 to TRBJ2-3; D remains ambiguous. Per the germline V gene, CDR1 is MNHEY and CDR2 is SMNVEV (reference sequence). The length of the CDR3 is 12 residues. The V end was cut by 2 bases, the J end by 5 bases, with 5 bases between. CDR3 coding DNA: TGTGCCAGCAGTTTACCCCAAGATACGCAGTATTTT. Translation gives CASSLPQDTQYF.

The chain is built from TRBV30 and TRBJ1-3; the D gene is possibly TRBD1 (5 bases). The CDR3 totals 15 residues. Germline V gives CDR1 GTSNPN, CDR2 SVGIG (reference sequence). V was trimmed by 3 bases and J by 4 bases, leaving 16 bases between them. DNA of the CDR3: TGTGCCTGGAGGGGACCGGGGTCTTCGGGAAACACCATATATTTT. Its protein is CAWRGPGSSGNTIYF.

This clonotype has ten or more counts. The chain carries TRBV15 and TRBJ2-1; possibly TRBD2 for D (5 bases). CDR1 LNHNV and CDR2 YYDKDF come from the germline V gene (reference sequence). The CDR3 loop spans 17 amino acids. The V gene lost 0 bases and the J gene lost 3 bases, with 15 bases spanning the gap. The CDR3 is CATSRDPAGSFYNEQFF. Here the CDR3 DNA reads TGTGCCACCAGCAGAGATCCGGCGGGTTCTTTCTACAATGAGCAGTTCTTC.

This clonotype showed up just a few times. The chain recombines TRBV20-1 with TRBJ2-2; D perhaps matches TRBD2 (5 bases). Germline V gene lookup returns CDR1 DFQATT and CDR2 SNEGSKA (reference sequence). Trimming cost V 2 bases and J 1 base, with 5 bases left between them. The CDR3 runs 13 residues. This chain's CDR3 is CSARRENTGELFF. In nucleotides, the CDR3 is TGCAGTGCTAGACGGGAGAACACCGGGGAGCTGTTTTTT.

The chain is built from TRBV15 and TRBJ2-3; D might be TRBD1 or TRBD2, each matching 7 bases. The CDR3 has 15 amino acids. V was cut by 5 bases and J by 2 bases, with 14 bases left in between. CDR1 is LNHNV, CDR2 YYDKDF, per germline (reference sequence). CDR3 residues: CATSPRGGLTDTQYF. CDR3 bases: TGTGCCACCAGCCCCAGGGGGGGGCTCACAGATACGCAGTATTTT. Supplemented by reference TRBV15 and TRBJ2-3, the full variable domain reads DAMVIQNPRYQVTQFGKPVTLSCSQTLNHNVMYWYQQKSSQAPKLLFHYYDKDFNNEADTPDNFQSRRPNTSFCFLDIRSPGLGDTAMYLCATSPRGGLTDTQYFGPGTRLTVL.

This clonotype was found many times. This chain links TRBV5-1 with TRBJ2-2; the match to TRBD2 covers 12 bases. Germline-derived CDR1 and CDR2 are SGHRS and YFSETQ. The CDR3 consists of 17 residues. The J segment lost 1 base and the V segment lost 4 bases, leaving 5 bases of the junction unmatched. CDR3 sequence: CASSPPGLAGNTGELFF. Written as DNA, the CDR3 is TGCGCCAGCAGCCCACCGGGACTAGCGGGGAACACCGGGGAGCTGTTTTTT.

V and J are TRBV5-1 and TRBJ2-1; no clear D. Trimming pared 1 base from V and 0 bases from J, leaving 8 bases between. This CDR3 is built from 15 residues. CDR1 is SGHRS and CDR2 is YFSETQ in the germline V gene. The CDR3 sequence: CASSLTSSSYNEQFF. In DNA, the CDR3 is TGCGCCAGCAGCTTGACGTCAAGCTCCTACAATGAGCAGTTCTTC.

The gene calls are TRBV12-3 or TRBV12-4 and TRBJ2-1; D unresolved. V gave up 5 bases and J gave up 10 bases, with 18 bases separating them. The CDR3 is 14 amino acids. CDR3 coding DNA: TGTGCCAGCAGTGGGGTTACACCCCCCTTGGAGCAGTTCTTC. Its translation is CASSGVTPPLEQFF.

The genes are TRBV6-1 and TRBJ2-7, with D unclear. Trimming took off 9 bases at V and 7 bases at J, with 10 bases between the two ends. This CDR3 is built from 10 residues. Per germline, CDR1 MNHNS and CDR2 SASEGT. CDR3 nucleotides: TGTGCCAGTAGCAAGGTAGAGCAGTACGTC. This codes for CASSKVEQYV.

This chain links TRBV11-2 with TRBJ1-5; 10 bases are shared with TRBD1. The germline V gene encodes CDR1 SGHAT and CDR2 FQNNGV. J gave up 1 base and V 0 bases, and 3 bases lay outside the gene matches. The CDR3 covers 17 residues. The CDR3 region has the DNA TGTGCCAGCAGCTTAGAGACAGGGGGCATGAGCAATCAGCCCCAGCATTTT. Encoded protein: CASSLETGGMSNQPQHF.

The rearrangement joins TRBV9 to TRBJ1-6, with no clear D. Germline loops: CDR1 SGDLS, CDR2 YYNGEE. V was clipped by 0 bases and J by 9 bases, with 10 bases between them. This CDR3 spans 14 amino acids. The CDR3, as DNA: TGTGCCAGCAGCGTAGAGGGATTGGGTTCACCCCTCCACTTT. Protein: CASSVEGLGSPLHF. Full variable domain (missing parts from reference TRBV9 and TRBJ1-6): DSGVTQTPKHLITATGQRVTLRCSPRSGDLSVYWYQQSLDQGLQFLIQYYNGEERAKGNILERFSAQQFPDLHSELNLSSLELGDSALYFCASSVEGLGSPLHFGNGTRLTVT.

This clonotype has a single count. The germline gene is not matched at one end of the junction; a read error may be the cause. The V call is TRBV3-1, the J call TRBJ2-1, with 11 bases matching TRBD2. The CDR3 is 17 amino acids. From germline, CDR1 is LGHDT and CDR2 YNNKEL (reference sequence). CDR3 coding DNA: TGTGCCTGCAGCCAAGCTCAGGGACTAGCGGTTGGGGATGAGCAGTTCTTC. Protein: CACSQAQGLAVGDEQFF.

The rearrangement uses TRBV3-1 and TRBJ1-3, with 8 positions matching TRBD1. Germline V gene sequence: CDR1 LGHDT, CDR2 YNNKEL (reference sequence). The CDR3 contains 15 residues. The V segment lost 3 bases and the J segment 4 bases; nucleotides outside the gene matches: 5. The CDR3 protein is CASSQRDRRGNTIYF. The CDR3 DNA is TGTGCCAGCAGCCAGAGGGACAGGAGGGGAAACACCATATATTTT.

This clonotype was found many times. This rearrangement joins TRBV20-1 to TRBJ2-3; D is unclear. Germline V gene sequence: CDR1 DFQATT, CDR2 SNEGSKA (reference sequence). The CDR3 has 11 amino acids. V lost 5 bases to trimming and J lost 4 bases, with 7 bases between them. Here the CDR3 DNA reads TGCAGTGCTGGTTCGGCAGATACGCAGTATTTT. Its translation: CSAGSADTQYF.

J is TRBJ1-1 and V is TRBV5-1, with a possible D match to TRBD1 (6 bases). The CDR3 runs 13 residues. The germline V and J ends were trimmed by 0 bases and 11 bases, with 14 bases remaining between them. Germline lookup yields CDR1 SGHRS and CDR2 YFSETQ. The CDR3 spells CASSLENRDGAFF. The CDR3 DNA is TGCGCCAGCAGCTTGGAGAACAGGGACGGGGCTTTCTTT.

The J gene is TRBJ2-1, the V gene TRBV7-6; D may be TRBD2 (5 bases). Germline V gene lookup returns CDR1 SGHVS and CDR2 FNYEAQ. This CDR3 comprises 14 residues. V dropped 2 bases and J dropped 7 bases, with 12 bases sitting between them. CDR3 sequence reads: CASSLLLGKNEQFF. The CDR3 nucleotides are TGTGCCAGCAGCTTACTACTAGGAAAAAATGAGCAGTTCTTC. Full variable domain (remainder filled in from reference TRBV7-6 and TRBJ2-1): GAGVSQSPRYKVTKRGQDVALRCDPISGHVSLYWYRQALGQGPEFLTYFNYEAQQDKSGLPNDRFSAERPEGSISTLTIQRTEQRDSAMYRCASSLLLGKNEQFFGPGTRLTVL.

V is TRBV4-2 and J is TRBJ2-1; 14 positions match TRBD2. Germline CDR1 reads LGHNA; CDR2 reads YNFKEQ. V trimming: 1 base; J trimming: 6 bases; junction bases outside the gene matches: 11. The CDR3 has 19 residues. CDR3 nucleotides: TGTGCCAGCAGCCAAGGACCGGGACTAGCGGGGGAATCGGGCAATGAGCAGTTCTTC. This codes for CASSQGPGLAGESGNEQFF.

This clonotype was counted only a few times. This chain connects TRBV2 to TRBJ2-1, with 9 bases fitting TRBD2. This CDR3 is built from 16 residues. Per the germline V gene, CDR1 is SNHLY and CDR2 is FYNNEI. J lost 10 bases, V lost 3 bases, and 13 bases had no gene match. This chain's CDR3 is CASSEGLLAGLVEQFF. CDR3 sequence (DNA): TGTGCCAGCAGTGAGGGTTTACTAGCGGGTTTGGTAGAGCAGTTCTTC.

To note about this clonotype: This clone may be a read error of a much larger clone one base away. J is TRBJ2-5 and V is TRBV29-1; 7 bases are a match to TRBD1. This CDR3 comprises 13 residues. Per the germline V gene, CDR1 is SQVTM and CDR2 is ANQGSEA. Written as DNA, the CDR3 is TGCAGCGTAGTGATAGGGGGCGGTGAGACCCGGTACTTC. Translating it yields CSVVIGGGETRYF.

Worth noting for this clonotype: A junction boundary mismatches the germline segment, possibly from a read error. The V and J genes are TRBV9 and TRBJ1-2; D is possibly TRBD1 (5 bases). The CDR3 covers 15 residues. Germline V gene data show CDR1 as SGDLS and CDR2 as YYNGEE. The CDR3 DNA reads TGTGCCAGTAGCGTCCAGGGCCACCGAGACTATGGCTACACCTTC. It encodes CASSVQGHRDYGYTF. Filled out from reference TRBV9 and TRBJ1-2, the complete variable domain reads DSGVTQTPKHLITATGQRVTLRCSPRSGDLSVYWYQQSLDQGLQFLIQYYNGEERAKGNILERFSAQQFPDLHSELNLSSLELGDSALYFCASSVQGHRDYGYTFGSGTRLTVV.

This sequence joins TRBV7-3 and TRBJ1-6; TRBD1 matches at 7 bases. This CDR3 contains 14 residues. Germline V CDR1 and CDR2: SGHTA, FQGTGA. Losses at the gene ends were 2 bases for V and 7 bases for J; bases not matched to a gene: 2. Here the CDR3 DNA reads TGTGCCAGCAGCTTACAGGGACAGAATTCACCCCTCCACTTT. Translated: CASSLQGQNSPLHF.

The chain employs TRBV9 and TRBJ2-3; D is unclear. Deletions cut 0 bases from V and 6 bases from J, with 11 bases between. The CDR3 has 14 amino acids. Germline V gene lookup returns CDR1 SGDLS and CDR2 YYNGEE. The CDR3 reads CASSVVGTPDTQYF. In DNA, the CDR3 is TGTGCCAGCAGCGTAGTGGGCACCCCCGATACGCAGTATTTT.

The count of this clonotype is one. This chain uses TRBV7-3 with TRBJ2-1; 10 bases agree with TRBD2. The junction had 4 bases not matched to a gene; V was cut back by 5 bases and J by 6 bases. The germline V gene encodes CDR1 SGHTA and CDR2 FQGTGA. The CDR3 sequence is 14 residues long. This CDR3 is CASSSGGAGNEQFF. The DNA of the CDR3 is TGTGCCAGCAGCAGCGGGGGGGCCGGCAATGAGCAGTTCTTC.

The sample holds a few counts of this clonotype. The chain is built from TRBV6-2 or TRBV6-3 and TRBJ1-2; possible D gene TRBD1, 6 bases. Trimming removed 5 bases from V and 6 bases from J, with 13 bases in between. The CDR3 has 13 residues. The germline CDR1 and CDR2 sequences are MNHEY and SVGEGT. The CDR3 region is CASSDRTVDGYTF. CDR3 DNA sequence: TGTGCCAGCAGTGACCGGACAGTCGATGGCTACACCTTC.